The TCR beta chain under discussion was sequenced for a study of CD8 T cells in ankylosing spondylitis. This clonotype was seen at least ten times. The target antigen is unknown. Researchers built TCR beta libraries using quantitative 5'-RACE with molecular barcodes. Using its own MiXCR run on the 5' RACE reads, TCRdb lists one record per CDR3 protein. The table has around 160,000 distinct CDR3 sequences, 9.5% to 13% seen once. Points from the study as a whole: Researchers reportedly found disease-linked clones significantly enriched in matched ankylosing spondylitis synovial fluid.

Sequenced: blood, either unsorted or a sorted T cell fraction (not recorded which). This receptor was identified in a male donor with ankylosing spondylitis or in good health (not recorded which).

In DNA form, the CDR3 reads TGTGCCAGCAGACTAGCGGGGGCGAACACCGGGGAGCTGTTTTTT. Translation: CASRLAGANTGELFF. The rearrangement joins TRBV6-2 or TRBV6-3 to TRBJ2-2, with TRBD2 identical over 11 bases. The CDR3 is 15 amino acids. Germline trimming cut 6 bases from V and 0 bases from J; bases unmatched to any gene: 0. Germline V lookup: CDR1 MNHEY, CDR2 SVGEGT.